The subject of this entry is one T cell receptor beta chain. The clone's antigen remains unknown. The input lacks base qualities; no much larger clone sits a single base away. The sample belongs to a study of shared clonotypes between healthy human individuals (dated by TCRdb to the early 2020s). Looking at the study overall: The cohort included a few men and a couple of women between 18 and 49 years of age. For each donor, CD4 naive and CD4 memory were each given three plates, CD8 naive was given two plates, and CD8 memory was given one plate. Blood TCR repertoires of about 5 healthy adults were deeply sequenced to estimate repertoire size and the extent of clonotype sharing between individuals. To increase sequencing depth and limit assay-specific biases, different laboratories used diverse techniques to prepare libraries and sequence TCR repertoires. Per donor, leukapheresis produced somewhere between about 0.9 and 10 billion PBMCs. What the authors observed across the whole study: Higher generation probabilities were observed for clonotypes shared by all four sorted-subset donors than for non-shared clonotypes. Sharing across four donors was observed for 5% to 6.5% of naive CD4, over 3% of naive CD8, over 2% of memory CD4, and about 0.4% of memory CD8 clonotypes. Because the study included only a small number of donors, the genetic and exposure-history diversity represented was limited. Sampling was restricted to blood, and TCR repertoires in tissues likely differ from the TCR repertoires found in blood. Rarefaction of sorted-subset datasets indicated incomplete sequencing despite the large sequencing depth. Pairwise subsampling indicated that sequencing depth was expected to affect the degree of clonotype sharing among donors. Naive subsets generally had larger estimated clonotype richness than memory subsets did.

Healthy HIV-negative adults with no recently reported acute infections or vaccinations were included as donors. Every donor was a Caucasian adult living in Nashville, Tennessee, USA. CD4+ T cells were enriched by magnetic negative selection, after which naive cells were positively selected on CD45RA and the negative fraction was taken as the memory subset. After blood collection by leukapheresis, PBMCs were isolated using Ficoll-Histopaque density gradient centrifugation and then cryopreserved in the vapor phase of liquid nitrogen. Analytical flow cytometry was used to check the purity and quantity of every magnetically sorted T cell population. Each sorted fraction had its genomic DNA isolated and then quantified by UV absorbance on a Nanodrop 2000c. Its CDR3 holds 16 amino acids, cysteine through phenylalanine. Only the CDR3 DNA stays, 48 bases, in frame from base 1. CDR1 and CDR2 (SGHRS, YFSETQ) derive from the germline V gene. Unmatched junction bases come to 11, with V trimmed by 6 bases and J by 1 base.

Using the deep immunoSEQ assay, multiplex PCR amplified TCR CDR3 regions from genomic DNA. Extracted genomic DNA from each cell subset was spread evenly across all wells of several immunoSEQ 96-well plates, with each plate serving as a replicate. For sorted subsets, each replicate PCR was loaded with around 200 ng genomic DNA, equivalent to 30,000 or so T cell genomes. The purified libraries were quantified using a Qubit 3.0 fluorometer, sized with a Bioanalyzer 2100, and then quantified again using the KAPA Library Quantification kit. Every immunoSEQ 96-well plate was sequenced on a dedicated single-read 150-cycle Illumina NextSeq 550 flow cell. For the original study's pipeline: Because only junctional sequences without quality scores were contained in the immunoSEQ output, filtering matching that applied to full-length reads could not be performed. Sequences were annotated with PyIR, a Python wrapper for IgBLAST v1.9, using IMGT germline references to assign V/J genes and CDR3. Reads with weak V/J assignments (E-value above 1e-6), missing CDR3, stop codons, out-of-frame junctions, or ambiguous translated residues were removed. V3J clonotypes were defined as sequences sharing an identical inferred V gene, J gene, and CDR3 amino acid sequence. Percentage overlap between repertoires was computed as shared unique clonotypes divided by the size of the smaller repertoire. RTK rarefaction, the Chao1 estimator, and Recon v2.1 estimates of unobserved clonotypes were used to assess repertoire richness. Generation probabilities for all TCRbeta clonotypes obtained by the gDNA method from a few donors were computed using OLGA. The source is immuneACCESS, and TCRdb retained only in-frame sequences with V and J called. Part of the clones is not carried over; for the studies checked, unresolved V genes explain less than half of this, and the remainder is unexplained. V and J calls and clone size follow that table, whereas D and trimming were derived from the DNA. Within this sample are about 2.4 million clones, with roughly 93% of them counted one time only. 0.36% of the sample lies in the top ten.

The receptor was isolated from a man between 18 and 29 years old in good health. Some clones in this sample may be carry-over from other donors' samples. The V and J genes are TRBV5-1 and TRBJ1-1, and TRBD1 aligns with 8 junction nucleotides. The sequencing sample was made of naive CD4+ T cells from PBMCs. The cell subset or site label for this specimen denotes: CD45RA+ positively selected. The CDR3 protein: CASKSIRQGTNTEAFF. The nucleotide sequence is given as TGCGCCAGCAAATCCATAAGACAGGGGACGAACACTGAAGCTTTCTTT.